Described below is a single T cell receptor (beta chain) sequence and its context. The CDR3 extends over 14 amino acids. Germline V CDR1 and CDR2: LGHNA, YNFKEQ. Between the trimmed V and J ends, which lost 0 bases and 5 bases, there was a span of 7 bases. The data were obtained in a study of chemoradiotherapy in HPV16-positive cancers. Clones were sequenced by immunoSEQ multiplex PCR, and TCRdb holds only the in-frame ones, with some missing. The table includes roughly 70,000 clones, 88% detected once. The chain joins TRBV4-2 to TRBJ2-2; no definite D call. Sequencing used blood, obtained from a patient who underwent chemoradiotherapy. This clonotype was obtained from a human donor with HPV-associated anogenital cancer. CDR3 nucleotide sequence: TGTGCCAGCAGCCAAGAAATCCAGACCGGGGAGCTGTTTTTT. Protein: CASSQEIQTGELFF.